This TCR beta chain was observed in a study of shared clonotypes between healthy human individuals. Profiled with immunoSEQ multiplex PCR; TCRdb holds only in-frame clones, not every one. The profile shows some 2,000,000 clones, just under 95% of them singletons. Points from the study as a whole: As a rule, naive subsets had a larger estimated richness than memory subsets.

It was CD45RO-negative cells, positively selected for CCR7, that made up naive CD8 cells, with terminally differentiated effector memory CD45RA+ cells excluded. In regard to this clone: Its target is not known.

Germline lookup yields CDR1 MGHRA and CDR2 YSYEKL. V was trimmed by 5 bases and J by 7 bases, leaving 18 bases between them. This CDR3 is built from 15 residues. The sequenced sample was naive CD8+ T cells sorted from blood. The receptor comes from a young man in good health. The J gene is TRBJ1-5, the V gene TRBV4-1; D possibly corresponds to TRBD1 (5 bases). The CDR3 spells CASSVREGAGQPQHF. CDR3 nucleotides: TGCGCCAGCAGCGTCAGGGAAGGTGCAGGCCAGCCCCAGCATTTT.